The 30 T cell receptor beta chains given below trace back to one sample, sequenced in a study of vaccination effects on CD4 cells after COVID-19. These receptors lack a known antigen. ViraFEST expansion of antigen-specific CD4+ T cells with viral peptide pools preceded sequencing. Scientists isolated CD4+ T cells after a roughly 10-day culture period ended. All study participants received two doses of BNT162b2 or mRNA-1273 vaccine. Some clones are missing from TCRdb's copy, which holds only in-frame ones; the method was immunoSEQ multiplex PCR. The table has 15,000 to 20,000 clones, 76% seen once; the top ten hold under 20%. The material sequenced was CD4+ T cells from PBMCs cultured with HCoV-NL63 spike peptides, taken after COVID-19 vaccination. The receptors come from a human donor who received a COVID-19 vaccine.

V and J are TRBV5-1 and TRBJ2-7; D assignment may be TRBD1 or TRBD2 (5 bases each). Germline CDR1 and CDR2: SGHRS and YFSETQ. This CDR3 has 15 residues. V was clipped by 4 bases and J by 4 bases, with 18 bases between them. This CDR3 reads CASSVPGPPEYEQYF. The CDR3 bases are TGCGCCAGCAGCGTGCCGGGGCCGCCGGAGTACGAGCAGTACTTC.

The chain is built from TRBV19 and TRBJ1-2, with no clear D. Germline assignment: CDR1 LNHDA and CDR2 SQIVND (reference sequence). V lost 4 bases to trimming and J lost 10 bases, with 19 bases between them. The CDR3 length is 14 residues. CDR3 residues: CASSRRDHHGLYTF. For the CDR3, the DNA is TGTGCCAGTAGTAGGAGAGACCATCACGGACTCTACACCTTC.

This clone was seen a few times. The CDR3 coding sequence is TGCGCCAGCAGTCGAGACTCAAACCAAGAGACCCAGTACTTC. This encodes CASSRDSNQETQYF. The V and J genes are TRBV5-1 and TRBJ2-5; D is ambiguous. This CDR3 has 14 residues. Germline loops: CDR1 SGHRS, CDR2 YFSETQ. Between the trimmed V and J ends, which lost 5 bases and 0 bases, there was a span of 11 bases.

This chain links TRBV10-3 with TRBJ1-1; 7 bases are shared with TRBD1. V lost 10 bases, J lost 3 bases, and 8 bases stayed unmatched. The CDR3 sequence is 13 residues long. Germline CDR1 ENHRY, CDR2 SYGVKD. In DNA form, the CDR3 reads TGTGCCACCGGACAGGTCGGTGACACTGAAGCTTTCTTT. It codes for CATGQVGDTEAFF.

The chain recombines TRBV4-3 with TRBJ1-6; a possible D gene is TRBD1 (5 bases). Trimming removed 4 bases at V and 8 bases at J, with 15 bases between. Germline V lookup: CDR1 LGHNA, CDR2 YSLEER. The CDR3 has 15 amino acids. The CDR3 is CASSPRGGIDSPLHF. The CDR3 DNA reads TGCGCCAGCAGCCCTCGCGGGGGGATAGATTCACCCCTCCACTTT.

In its sample, this clone was seen once. This chain connects TRBV6-5 to TRBJ1-1; D is unresolved. Per germline, CDR1 MNHEY and CDR2 SVGAGI. This CDR3 is built from 15 residues. The V gene lost 2 bases and the J gene lost 5 bases, with 15 bases spanning the gap. The chain's CDR3 is CASSYEWVGRTEAFF. As DNA, the CDR3 is TGTGCCAGCAGTTACGAGTGGGTAGGGCGGACTGAAGCTTTCTTT.

The chain is built from TRBV27 and TRBJ2-1; 9 positions match TRBD1. The ends lost 6 bases at V and 5 bases at J; junction bases unmatched: 14. This CDR3 has 17 amino acids. Germline loops: CDR1 MNHEY, CDR2 SMNVEV (reference sequence). The CDR3 here is CASSNGRGGTGNNEQFF. Here the CDR3 DNA reads TGTGCCAGCAGCAATGGACGAGGGGGGACAGGGAACAATGAGCAGTTCTTC.

The J gene is TRBJ1-1, the V gene TRBV2; D is undetermined. Between the trimmed V and J ends, which lost 4 bases and 0 bases, there was a span of 15 bases. The CDR3 has 16 residues. Germline V gene data show CDR1 as SNHLY and CDR2 as FYNNEI. This chain's CDR3 is CASSGGVGEMNTEAFF. The CDR3 DNA is TGTGCCAGCAGTGGGGGTGTCGGGGAAATGAACACTGAAGCTTTCTTT.

The V and J genes are TRBV11-2 and TRBJ2-3; 7 bases are shared with TRBD2. V was clipped by 3 bases and J by 2 bases; unmatched bases: 2. Germline values: CDR1 SGHAT, CDR2 FQNNGV. This CDR3 region has 14 residues. The CDR3 DNA follows: TGTGCCAGCAGCTTCGGGACTAACACAGATACGCAGTATTTT. The encoded protein is CASSFGTNTDTQYF.

V and J are TRBV18 and TRBJ2-2; TRBD2 is a possible D gene (5 bases). CDR1 is KGHSH and CDR2 is LQKENI in the germline V gene. V lost 2 bases to trimming and J lost 3 bases, with 7 bases between them. The CDR3 covers 14 residues. CDR3 sequence (DNA): TGTGCCAGCTCACCAACTAGGTACACCGGGGAGCTGTTTTTT. Translating it yields CASSPTRYTGELFF.

V is TRBV2 and J is TRBJ2-1; D assignment may be TRBD1 or TRBD2 (5 bases each). Trimming took off 5 bases at V and 0 bases at J, with 14 bases between the two ends. The CDR3 covers 16 residues. Germline V gives CDR1 SNHLY, CDR2 FYNNEI. CDR3 sequence (DNA): TGTGCCAGCAGTTGGGGGTTAGGCAGCTCCTACAATGAGCAGTTCTTC. This codes for CASSWGLGSSYNEQFF. The full variable domain, in which reference TRBV2 and TRBJ2-1 provide the parts outside the CDR3, is EPEVTQTPSHQVTQMGQEVILRCVPISNHLYFYWYRQILGQKVEFLVSFYNNEISEKSEIFDDQFSVERPDGSNFTLKIRSTKLEDSAMYFCASSWGLGSSYNEQFFGPGTRLTVL.

This clone came up once. V and J are TRBV19 and TRBJ2-3; no firm D call. Trimming shortened V by 3 bases and J by 5 bases, and 12 bases separated the two germline ends. Germline assignment: CDR1 LNHDA and CDR2 SQIVND (reference sequence). CDR3 size: 14 residues. The CDR3 reads CASSIYGSEDTQYF. In DNA form, the CDR3 reads TGTGCCAGTAGTATTTACGGGTCGGAAGATACGCAGTATTTT.

This clone was found a few times. This chain connects TRBV7-9 to TRBJ2-6; D possibly matches TRBD1 or TRBD2 (6 bases each). Germline-derived CDR1 and CDR2 are SEHNR and FQNEAQ (reference sequence). The CDR3 is 17 amino acids. Trimming pared 5 bases from V and 0 bases from J, leaving 14 bases between. The CDR3 protein is CASSTWGAYSGANVLTF. Here the CDR3 DNA reads TGTGCCAGCAGCACCTGGGGGGCTTACTCTGGGGCCAACGTCCTGACTTTC.

This clone appeared once. The J gene is TRBJ1-1, the V gene TRBV9; D may be TRBD1 (5 bases). The CDR3 contains 16 residues. Germline V CDR1 and CDR2: SGDLS, YYNGEE. The germline V and J ends were trimmed by 3 bases and 2 bases, with 17 bases remaining between them. CDR3 coding DNA: TGTGCCAGCAGCGCGCTCTGGGGGGGAACTAACACTGAAGCTTTCTTT. It translates to CASSALWGGTNTEAFF. The variable domain in full, with the rest retrieved from reference TRBV9 and TRBJ1-1, is DSGVTQTPKHLITATGQRVTLRCSPRSGDLSVYWYQQSLDQGLQFLIQYYNGEERAKGNILERFSAQQFPDLHSELNLSSLELGDSALYFCASSALWGGTNTEAFFGQGTRLTVV.

This rearrangement joins TRBV28 to TRBJ2-3; TRBD1 aligns across 9 bases. The CDR3 totals 24 residues. Germline lookup yields CDR1 MDHEN and CDR2 SYDVKM. Germline trimming cut 3 bases from V and 6 bases from J; bases unmatched to any gene: 34. CDR3 loop: CASSFIGLGISLTGTGTERDTQYF. The CDR3 DNA reads as TGTGCCAGCAGTTTCATCGGGCTAGGGATTTCATTAACCGGGACAGGGACGGAGCGGGATACGCAGTATTTT. Combining the CDR3 with reference TRBV28 and TRBJ2-3 gives the whole variable domain DVKVTQSSRYLVKRTGEKVFLECVQDMDHENMFWYRQDPGLGLRLIYFSYDVKMKEKGDIPEGYSVSREKKERFSLILESASTNQTSMYLCASSFIGLGISLTGTGTERDTQYFGPGTRLTVL.

This chain joins TRBV7-8 and TRBJ2-5; D ambiguous. The ends were cut back, 2 bases at V and 1 base at J, with 8 bases in the middle. Germline CDR1 is SGHVS and CDR2 is FQNEAQ. This CDR3 is built from 14 residues. As DNA, the CDR3 is TGTGCCAGCAGCTTAAAGTGGGGCCAAGAGACCCAGTACTTC. Amino acid sequence: CASSLKWGQETQYF.

The CDR3 region has the DNA TGTGCCAGCAGTTTGACGGGTAATACGCAGTATTTT. Its protein product is CASSLTGNTQYF. V gene TRBV12-3 or TRBV12-4 combines with J gene TRBJ2-3; no firm D call. This CDR3 is 12 amino acids long. V gave up 3 bases and J gave up 7 bases, with 8 bases separating them.

This sequence joins TRBV7-9 and TRBJ1-2; no firm D call. The CDR3 is 14 amino acids. Germline V CDR1 and CDR2: SEHNR, FQNEAQ (reference sequence). The V end lost 5 bases, the J end lost 4 bases, and 14 bases lay between the germline ends. The CDR3 coding sequence is TGTGCCAGCAGCCCTTCCGGGCCCTTCTATGGCTACACCTTC. This codes for CASSPSGPFYGYTF.

This clone was seen only a few times. The V gene is TRBV2, the J gene TRBJ1-2; tentative D call: TRBD1 (5 bases). Germline CDR1 and CDR2: SNHLY and FYNNEI. This CDR3 has 14 residues. The germline V and J ends were trimmed by 8 bases and 2 bases, with 15 bases remaining between them. CDR3 sequence reads: CASGDQYTNYGYTF. CDR3 nucleotides: TGTGCCAGCGGGGACCAGTACACGAACTATGGCTACACCTTC.

V usage is TRBV5-1 and J usage is TRBJ1-2; 11 bases line up with TRBD1. Germline V gives CDR1 SGHRS, CDR2 YFSETQ. The ends lost 0 bases at V and 5 bases at J; junction bases unmatched: 6. This CDR3 has 16 amino acids. As DNA, the CDR3 is TGCGCCAGCAGCTTGGGGACAGGGGGCTCTGGGTATGGCTACACCTTC. Encoded protein: CASSLGTGGSGYGYTF.

The V call is TRBV5-1, the J call TRBJ1-2, with D possibly TRBD1 on 5 matching bases. This CDR3 has 13 residues. Trimming pared 4 bases from V and 7 bases from J, leaving 14 bases between. CDR1 and CDR2 (germline): SGHRS, YFSETQ. This chain's CDR3 is CASSPQGSRGYTF. In DNA, the CDR3 is TGCGCCAGCAGCCCTCAGGGATCCCGTGGCTACACCTTC.

The gene calls are TRBV6-5 and TRBJ2-3; the D is unclear. V lost 0 bases and J lost 5, with 3 bases in between. There are 12 residues in the CDR3. Germline CDR1 and CDR2: MNHEY and SVGAGI. This chain's CDR3 is CASSYSRDTQYF. DNA for the CDR3: TGTGCCAGCAGTTACTCGAGAGATACGCAGTATTTT.

The DNA for the CDR3 is TGTGCCAGTAGCCCTCCGGGACAGGGTTATAGAGAGCAGTACTTC. The encoded protein is CASSPPGQGYREQYF. The chain is built from TRBV19 and TRBJ2-7, with TRBD1 matching 9 bases. Trimming removed 6 bases from V and 7 bases from J; junction bases left unmatched: 13. This CDR3 spans 15 amino acids. Germline loops: CDR1 LNHDA, CDR2 SQIVND (reference sequence).

The V gene is TRBV7-9, the J gene TRBJ1-4, with TRBD1 as a possible D gene (6 bases). Germline values: CDR1 SEHNR, CDR2 FQNEAQ (reference sequence). V lost 6 bases and J lost 7, with 18 bases in between. This CDR3 has 15 residues. The CDR3 loop is CASSSGHRILEKLFF. The CDR3 DNA reads as TGTGCCAGCAGTTCGGGACACCGTATACTTGAAAAACTGTTTTTT.

The chain carries TRBV18 and TRBJ2-1; D ambiguous. The germline V gene has CDR1 KGHSH and CDR2 LQKENI. The V gene lost 3 bases and the J gene lost 7 bases, with 10 bases spanning the gap. The CDR3 is 13 amino acids. As DNA, the CDR3 is TGTGCCAGCTCACCCATTTCCCCGAATGAGCAGTTCTTC. Translating gives CASSPISPNEQFF.

The chain is built from TRBV7-8 and TRBJ2-2; D remains unclear. The CDR3 sequence is 15 residues long. Germline V lookup: CDR1 SGHVS, CDR2 FQNEAQ. Trimming left V 1 base short and J 7 bases short, with 13 bases between. The CDR3 loop reads CASSLVLPGNGELFF. CDR3 DNA sequence: TGTGCCAGCAGCTTAGTCTTGCCGGGTAACGGGGAGCTGTTTTTT.

CDR3 DNA sequence: TGTGCCACCCGGAAATCGGGGGGGCGACGTGAGCAGTTCTTC. This gives the protein CATRKSGGRREQFF. J is TRBJ2-1 and V is TRBV15, with TRBD2 matching over 8 bases. J was trimmed by 9 bases and V by 8 bases; bases with no gene match: 12. The CDR3 contains 14 residues. Looked up from germline, CDR1 is LNHNV and CDR2 is YYDKDF (reference sequence).

This chain joins TRBV27 and TRBJ2-3, with D perhaps matching TRBD2 (5 bases). CDR1 MNHEY and CDR2 SMNVEV come from the germline V gene (reference sequence). This CDR3 has 15 amino acids. V was shortened by 3 bases and J by 1 base, with 11 bases between the two germline ends. Here the CDR3 DNA reads TGTGCCAGCAGTTTGCGGGTGGATGGCACAGATACGCAGTATTTT. Translation gives CASSLRVDGTDTQYF.

This chain joins TRBV20-1 and TRBJ1-1; the match to TRBD1 covers 7 bases. The germline gives CDR1 DFQATT, CDR2 SNEGSKA (reference sequence). CDR3 size: 15 residues. V lost 3 bases and J lost 3; bases outside the gene matches: 10. The CDR3 here is CSASGRARGYTEAFF. DNA for the CDR3: TGCAGTGCTAGTGGTAGGGCCAGGGGGTACACTGAAGCTTTCTTT.

CDR3 sequence reads: CASSETGPWSEQFF. The CDR3 coding sequence is TGTGCCAGCAGTGAAACCGGGCCCTGGAGTGAGCAGTTCTTC. V gene TRBV6-1 combines with J gene TRBJ2-1; the D is unclear. Germline CDR1 MNHNS, CDR2 SASEGT. This CDR3 has 14 amino acids. Trimming took off 2 bases at V and 9 bases at J, with 14 bases between the two ends.